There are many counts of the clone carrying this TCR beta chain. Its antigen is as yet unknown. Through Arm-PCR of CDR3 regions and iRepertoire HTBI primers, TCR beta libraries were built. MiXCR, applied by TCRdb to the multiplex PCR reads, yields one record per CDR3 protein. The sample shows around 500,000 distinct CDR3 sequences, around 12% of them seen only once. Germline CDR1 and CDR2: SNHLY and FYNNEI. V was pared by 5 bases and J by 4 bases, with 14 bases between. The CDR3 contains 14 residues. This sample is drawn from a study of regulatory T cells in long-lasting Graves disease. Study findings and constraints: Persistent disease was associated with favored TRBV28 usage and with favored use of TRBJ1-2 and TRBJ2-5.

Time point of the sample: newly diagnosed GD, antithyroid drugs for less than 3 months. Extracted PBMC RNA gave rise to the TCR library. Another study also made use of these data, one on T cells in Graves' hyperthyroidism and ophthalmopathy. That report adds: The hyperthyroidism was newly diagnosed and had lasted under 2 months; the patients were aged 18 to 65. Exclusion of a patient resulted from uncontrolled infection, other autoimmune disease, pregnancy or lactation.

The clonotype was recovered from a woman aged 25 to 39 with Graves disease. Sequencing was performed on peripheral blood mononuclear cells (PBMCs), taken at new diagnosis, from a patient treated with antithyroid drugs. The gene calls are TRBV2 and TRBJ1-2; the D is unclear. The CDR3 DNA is TGTGCCAGCAGTTCAGGCCGAGCCCTCTATGGCTACACCTTC. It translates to CASSSGRALYGYTF.